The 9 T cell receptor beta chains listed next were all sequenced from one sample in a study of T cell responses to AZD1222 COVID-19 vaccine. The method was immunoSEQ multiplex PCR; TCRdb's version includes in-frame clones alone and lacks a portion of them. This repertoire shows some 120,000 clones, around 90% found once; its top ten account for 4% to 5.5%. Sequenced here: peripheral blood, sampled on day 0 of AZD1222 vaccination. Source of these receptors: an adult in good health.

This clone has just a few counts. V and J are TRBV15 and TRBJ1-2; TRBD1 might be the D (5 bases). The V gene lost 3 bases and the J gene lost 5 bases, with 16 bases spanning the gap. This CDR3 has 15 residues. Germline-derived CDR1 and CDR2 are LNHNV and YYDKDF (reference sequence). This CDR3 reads CATSRDTGRGYGYTF. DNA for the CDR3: TGTGCCACCAGCAGGGACACGGGGAGAGGGTATGGCTACACCTTC.

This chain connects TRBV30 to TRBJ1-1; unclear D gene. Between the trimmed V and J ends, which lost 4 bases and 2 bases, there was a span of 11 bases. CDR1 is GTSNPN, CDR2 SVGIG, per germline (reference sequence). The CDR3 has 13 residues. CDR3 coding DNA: TGTGCCTGGAAGCGGCAGTTAAACACTGAAGCTTTCTTT. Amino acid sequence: CAWKRQLNTEAFF.

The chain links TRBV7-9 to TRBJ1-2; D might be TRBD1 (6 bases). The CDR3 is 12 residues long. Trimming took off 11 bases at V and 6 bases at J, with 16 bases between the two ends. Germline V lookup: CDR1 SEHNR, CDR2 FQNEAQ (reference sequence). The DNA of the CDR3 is TGTGCCGGTACCGACAGGCAGAATGGCTACACCTTC. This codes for CAGTDRQNGYTF.

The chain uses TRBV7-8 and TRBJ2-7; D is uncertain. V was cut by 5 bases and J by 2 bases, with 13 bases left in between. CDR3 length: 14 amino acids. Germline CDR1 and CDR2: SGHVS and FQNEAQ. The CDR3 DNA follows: TGTGCCAGCAGCCCCCGGGTGCTTGCCTACGAGCAGTACTTC. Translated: CASSPRVLAYEQYF.

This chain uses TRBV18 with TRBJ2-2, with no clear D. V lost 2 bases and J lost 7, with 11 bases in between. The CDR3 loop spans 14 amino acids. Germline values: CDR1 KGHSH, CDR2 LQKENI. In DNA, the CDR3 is TGTGCCAGCTCACCAAGCGAAGGTATCGGGGAGCTGTTTTTT. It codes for CASSPSEGIGELFF.

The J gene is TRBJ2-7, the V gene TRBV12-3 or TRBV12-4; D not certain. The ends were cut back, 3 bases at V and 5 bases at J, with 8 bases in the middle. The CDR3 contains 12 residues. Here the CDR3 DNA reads TGTGCCAGCAGTTTTGGTCCGCACGAGCAGTACTTC. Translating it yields CASSFGPHEQYF.

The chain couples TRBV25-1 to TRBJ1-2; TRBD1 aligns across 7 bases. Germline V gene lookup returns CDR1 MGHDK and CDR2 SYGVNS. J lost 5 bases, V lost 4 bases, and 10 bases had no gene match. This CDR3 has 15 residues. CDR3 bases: TGTGCCAGCAGTGCCCACGAGGGGGCGGGATATGGCTACACCTTC. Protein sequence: CASSAHEGAGYGYTF.

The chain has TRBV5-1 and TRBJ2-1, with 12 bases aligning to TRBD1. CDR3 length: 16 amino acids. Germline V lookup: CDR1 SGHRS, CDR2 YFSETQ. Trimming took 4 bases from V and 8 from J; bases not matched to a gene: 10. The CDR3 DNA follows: TGCGCCAGCAGCCCCGGGACAGGGGGCTTATTGGATGAGCAGTTCTTC. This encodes CASSPGTGGLLDEQFF.

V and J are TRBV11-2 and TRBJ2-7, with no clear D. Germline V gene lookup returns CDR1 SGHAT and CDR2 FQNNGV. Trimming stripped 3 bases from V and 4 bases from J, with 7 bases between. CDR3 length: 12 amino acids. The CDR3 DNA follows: TGTGCCAGCAGCTTCTTATCTTACGAGCAGTACTTC. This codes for CASSFLSYEQYF.